Below, 8 T cell receptor beta chains from the same sample are listed, as sequenced in a study of CD8 T cells in Susac syndrome. Random hexamers served to reverse transcribe about 0.5 to 1 ug RNA. TCRdb fed the immunoSEQ multiplex PCR reads into MiXCR, producing one record per CDR3 protein. The sample shows 250,000 to 300,000 distinct CDR3 sequences, 70% to 90% of them seen only once. The sequencing input was CD8+ T cells from PBMCs. The receptor set was obtained from a human donor with multiple sclerosis.

The chain uses TRBV9 and TRBJ1-2, with 8 bases identical to TRBD1. The CDR3 contains 13 residues. V shed 4 bases and J 8 bases; nucleotides not matched to a gene: 7. Looked up from germline, CDR1 is SGDLS and CDR2 is YYNGEE. CDR3 in DNA: TGTGCCAGCAGCATCGGGACAGGCTCCGGCTACACCTTC. Translating it yields CASSIGTGSGYTF.

The chain employs TRBV11-2 and TRBJ1-2; the D gene is possibly TRBD1 (5 bases). The CDR3 consists of 13 residues. V dropped 5 bases and J dropped 5 bases, with 12 bases sitting between them. The germline V gene encodes CDR1 SGHAT and CDR2 FQNNGV. The CDR3, as DNA: TGTGCCAGCAGCCTCGGGACCCAGTATGGCTACACCTTC. Amino acid sequence: CASSLGTQYGYTF. Based on the CDR3 plus reference TRBV11-2 and TRBJ1-2, the full variable domain is EAGVAQSPRYKIIEKRQSVAFWCNPISGHATLYWYQQILGQGPKLLIQFQNNGVVDDSQLPKDRFSAERLKGVDSTLKIQPAKLEDSAVYLCASSLGTQYGYTFGSGTRLTVV.

This clonotype was picked up one time. V usage is TRBV25-1 and J usage is TRBJ2-3, with 12 bases that match TRBD2. The CDR3 sequence is 15 residues long. Germline V lookup: CDR1 MGHDK, CDR2 SYGVNS. J was trimmed by 4 bases and V by 7 bases; bases with no gene match: 6. The CDR3 region is CASTPSGGAPDTQYF. In nucleotides, the CDR3 is TGTGCCAGCACCCCTAGCGGGGGGGCCCCAGATACGCAGTATTTT.

This chain uses TRBV9 with TRBJ2-1, with 9 bases matching TRBD1. V shed 4 bases, J shed 7 bases, and the junction held 15 bases outside the gene matches. The CDR3 contains 17 residues. CDR1 and CDR2 (germline): SGDLS, YYNGEE. The CDR3 sequence is CASSPQGGTGLTNEQFF. The CDR3, as DNA: TGTGCCAGCAGCCCTCAAGGGGGGACAGGGCTTACGAATGAGCAGTTCTTC.

The chain joins TRBV6-5 to TRBJ1-1, with 7 bases lining up with TRBD1. CDR1 and CDR2 from the germline V gene are MNHEY and SVGAGI. V was clipped by 0 bases and J by 5 bases; unmatched bases: 9. This CDR3 region has 16 residues. For the CDR3, the DNA is TGTGCCAGCAGTTACTCAATGACAGGGATTACGACTGAAGCTTTCTTT. Its translation is CASSYSMTGITTEAFF.

The chain carries TRBV20-1 and TRBJ2-1; the D is unclear. V dropped 0 bases and J dropped 8 bases, with 17 bases sitting between them. The CDR3 consists of 15 residues. The germline gives CDR1 DFQATT, CDR2 SNEGSKA (reference sequence). CDR3: CSARDMTSPGYEQFF. The CDR3 nucleotides read TGCAGTGCTAGAGATATGACTTCCCCTGGGTATGAGCAGTTCTTC.

V usage is TRBV9 and J usage is TRBJ1-1; D ambiguous. V was clipped by 1 base and J by 3 bases, with 7 bases between them. The germline V gene has CDR1 SGDLS and CDR2 YYNGEE. The CDR3 runs 13 residues. In DNA, the CDR3 is TGTGCCAGCAGCGTAAGCTGGGACACTGAAGCTTTCTTT. This translates into CASSVSWDTEAFF.

This chain connects TRBV12-3 or TRBV12-4 to TRBJ2-7; no reliable D call. V dropped 3 bases and J dropped 0 bases, with 9 bases sitting between them. This CDR3 comprises 14 residues. The CDR3 bases are TGTGCCAGCAGTTTTTCCAGAAACTCCTACGAGCAGTACTTC. Its translation: CASSFSRNSYEQYF.